The rows below give T cell receptor beta chains drawn from one sample of a study of CD8 T cells in Susac syndrome. TCRdb reprocessed the immunoSEQ multiplex PCR reads with MiXCR, giving one entry per CDR3 protein. The sample lists 210,000 or so distinct CDR3 sequences, approximately 94% occurring once. Sequences were obtained from CD4+ T cells from PBMCs. These receptor sequences come from a human donor with Susac syndrome. Both conserved end residues are part of each CDR3. Fields, in order: clone size, V gene, CDR3 length, D gene, J gene, CDR3 DNA, CDR3 protein. The D gene is left open where the match is weak. Not every row has a clone size; where given, it reads once, few, many or a size class.

size: few
V: TRBV12-3/TRBV12-4
length: 12
D: -
J: TRBJ1-4
DNA: TGTGCCAGCTCGCTTTCGGGGGAAAAACTGTTTTTT
CDR3: CASSLSGEKLFF

size: -
V: TRBV6-5
length: 17
D: -
J: TRBJ2-3
DNA: TGTGCCAGCAGTTATAGCCAGCCAGGGGTGGGGAAGGATTGGCCGTATTTT
CDR3: CASSYSQPGVGKDWPYF

size: -
V: TRBV29-1
length: 10
D: -
J: TRBJ1-1
DNA: TGCACCCTCCGGGGCCTTGAAGCTTTCTTT
CDR3: CTLRGLEAFF

size: -
V: TRBV7-2
length: 16
D: TRBD1
J: TRBJ2-5
DNA: TGTGCCAGCAGCCTGGCGGTCTACAGGGGCCAAGAGACCCAGTACTTC
CDR3: CASSLAVYRGQETQYF

size: -
V: TRBV6-2/TRBV6-3
length: 18
D: TRBD2
J: TRBJ2-5
DNA: TGTGCCAGCAGTTACCGGCGCTTCGTAGCGGGGGATCAAGAGACCCAGTACTTC
CDR3: CASSYRRFVAGDQETQYF

size: -
V: TRBV27
length: 15
D: -
J: TRBJ2-1
DNA: TGTGCCAGCAGCCCCGAGACCCGCCCTTACAATGAGCAGTTCTTC
CDR3: CASSPETRPYNEQFF

size: once
V: TRBV9
length: 16
D: -
J: TRBJ1-6
DNA: TGTGCCAGCAGCGTAGACCCCATATCGGCCAGTTCACCCCTCCACTTT
CDR3: CASSVDPISASSPLHF

size: -
V: TRBV9
length: 17
D: -
J: TRBJ2-6
DNA: TGTGCCAGCAGCGTAGGGCCCCTCCCCTCTGGGGCCAACGTCCTGACTTTC
CDR3: CASSVGPLPSGANVLTF

size: -
V: TRBV27
length: 15
D: -
J: TRBJ2-2
DNA: TGTGCCAGCAGGATTACAGGAAAACTGGCCGGGGAGCTGTTTTTT
CDR3: CASRITGKLAGELFF

size: -
V: TRBV12-3/TRBV12-4
length: 14
D: TRBD1
J: TRBJ1-1
DNA: TGTGCCAGCAGTTTTGGGACAGGGGCATTACTAGCTTTCTTT
CDR3: CASSFGTGALLAFF

size: -
V: TRBV12-3/TRBV12-4
length: 17
D: TRBD1
J: TRBJ1-6
DNA: TGTGCCAGCAGTTCCCCAGGGGGCCCAAAGTCCAATTCACCCCTCCACTTT
CDR3: CASSSPGGPKSNSPLHF

size: -
V: TRBV30
length: 15
D: -
J: TRBJ1-5
DNA: TGTGCCTGGGGTAATGGACAGACATCCAATCAGCCCCAGCATTTT
CDR3: CAWGNGQTSNQPQHF

size: -
V: TRBV12-3/TRBV12-4
length: 14
D: -
J: TRBJ2-2
DNA: TGTGCCAGCAGAAAGGGGGTCTCAACCGGGGAGCTGTTTTTT
CDR3: CASRKGVSTGELFF

size: -
V: TRBV5-4
length: 13
D: -
J: TRBJ1-2
DNA: TGTGCCAGCAGCTTCCCATTTAACTATGGCTACACCTTC
CDR3: CASSFPFNYGYTF

size: -
V: TRBV7-8
length: 14
D: -
J: TRBJ1-4
DNA: TGTGCCAGCAGCCTAGACAGTGTCGACGAAAAACTGTTTTTT
CDR3: CASSLDSVDEKLFF

size: -
V: TRBV20-1
length: 17
D: TRBD1
J: TRBJ2-1
DNA: TGCAGTGCTAGGGACCGTTTCACGGGACAGACTTTTAATGAGCAGTTCTTC
CDR3: CSARDRFTGQTFNEQFF

size: -
V: TRBV5-1
length: 14
D: -
J: TRBJ1-5
DNA: TGCGCCAGCAGCCCGGGGTCGGGGGATCAGCCCCAGCATTTT
CDR3: CASSPGSGDQPQHF

size: -
V: TRBV20-1
length: 16
D: -
J: TRBJ2-3
DNA: TGCAGTGCTAGAGATTTCGAACAGGGCGGCACAGATACGCAGTATTTT
CDR3: CSARDFEQGGTDTQYF

size: -
V: TRBV20-1
length: 16
D: TRBD1
J: TRBJ1-2
DNA: TGCAGTGCTAGCCCCGCCGGGACAGCTGATAACTATGGCTACACCTTC
CDR3: CSASPAGTADNYGYTF

size: -
V: TRBV6-2/TRBV6-3
length: 19
D: TRBD1
J: TRBJ1-5
DNA: TGTGCCAGCAGTACGGAGACGGGACAGGGTTTATCCCGCAATCAGCCCCAGCATTTT
CDR3: CASSTETGQGLSRNQPQHF

size: -
V: TRBV10-3
length: 15
D: -
J: TRBJ1-2
DNA: TGTGCCATCAGTGAGTCCCTCAGAAGCAGCTATGGCTACACCTTC
CDR3: CAISESLRSSYGYTF

size: -
V: TRBV7-8
length: 14
D: -
J: TRBJ1-2
DNA: TGTGCCAGCAGCTCCTGGGTCCAGGACTATTGCTACACCTTC
CDR3: CASSSWVQDYCYTF

size: -
V: TRBV6-1
length: 17
D: TRBD2
J: TRBJ2-1
DNA: TGTGCCAGCAGTGGACTAGCGGGGGGGAGCTCCTACAATGAGCAGTTCTTC
CDR3: CASSGLAGGSSYNEQFF

size: -
V: TRBV6-1
length: 13
D: -
J: TRBJ1-2
DNA: TGTGCCAGCAGTGAAGCCACAGGGACTCCCTTCGCCTTC
CDR3: CASSEATGTPFAF

size: -
V: TRBV7-3
length: 15
D: TRBD1
J: TRBJ1-2
DNA: TGTGCCAGCAGCTTAACAGGACAGGGGGCAAATGGCTACACCTTC
CDR3: CASSLTGQGANGYTF

size: -
V: TRBV5-6
length: 15
D: -
J: TRBJ2-7
DNA: TGTGCCAGCACCTCTAGGACACAAATTTCCTACGAGCAGTACTTC
CDR3: CASTSRTQISYEQYF

size: -
V: TRBV20-1
length: 17
D: TRBD2
J: TRBJ2-7
DNA: TGCAGTGCTAGTCTAGAGGCTAGCGGGGGGGCCCTTGGGGAGCAGTACTTC
CDR3: CSASLEASGGALGEQYF